Presented here are 3 T cell receptor beta chains from one specimen sequenced in a study of blood T cell repertoires in COVID-19 (dated by TCRdb to 2018 to 2021). Receptor amplification or capture employed the immunoSEQ multiplex PCR assay. As stored in TCRdb, this immuneACCESS dataset retains in-frame rearrangements with V and J assigned. A fraction of the clones does not appear; measured against another copy, unresolved V genes explain less than half of the discrepancy, and the remainder lacks a known reason. Counted in this sample were about 170,000 clones; under 85% of them appeared once. The ten biggest clones cover roughly 1.2% of the sample. Material: peripheral blood. Receptors originate from a man in his 60s who had recovered from COVID-19.

The chain combines TRBV7-3 with TRBJ2-6; D gene uncertain. Germline CDR1 is SGHTA and CDR2 is FQGTGA. Trimming took 5 bases from V and 4 from J, leaving 9 bases between them. The CDR3 consists of 14 residues. CDR3 amino acids: CASSPTLGANVLTF. In nucleotides, the CDR3 is TGTGCCAGCAGCCCGACTCTAGGGGCCAACGTCCTGACTTTC. Full variable domain (missing parts from reference TRBV7-3 and TRBJ2-6): GAGVSQTPSNKVTEKGKYVELRCDPISGHTALYWYRQSLGQGPEFLIYFQGTGAADDSGLPNDRFFAVRPEGSVSTLKIQRTERGDSAVYLCASSPTLGANVLTFGAGSRLTVL.

Only a few counts were recorded for this clone. The CDR3 spells CSVVGTSDSYNEQFF. DNA for the CDR3: TGCAGCGTTGTGGGGACTAGTGACTCCTACAATGAGCAGTTCTTC. The chain joins TRBV29-1 to TRBJ2-1; 8 bases match TRBD2. CDR1 and CDR2 (germline): SQVTM, ANQGSEA. The J segment lost 0 bases and the V segment lost 4 bases, leaving 5 bases of the junction unmatched. CDR3 size: 15 residues.

The table lists this clone with a few counts. The rearrangement links TRBV6-5 to TRBJ1-1, with no clear D. The CDR3 contains 14 residues. Trimming cost V 6 bases and J 1 base, with 12 bases left between them. Germline V gene data show CDR1 as MNHEY and CDR2 as SVGAGI. The CDR3 here is CASSPGRGNTEAFF. DNA of the CDR3: TGTGCCAGCAGCCCCGGACGGGGGAACACTGAAGCTTTCTTT.